This record looks at one T cell receptor beta chain sequence and its context. This sample was taken from a study of T cells in Graves' hyperthyroidism and ophthalmopathy. The V and J ends lost 2 bases and 9 bases, in that order; junction bases with no gene match: 11. Germline CDR1 GTSNPN, CDR2 SVGIG (reference sequence). CDR3 size: 16 residues. RNA transcripts yielded amplified TCR beta CDR3 regions. A first-round RT-PCR of the TCR CDR3 used the HTBI primer set. TCRdb analysed the multiplex PCR reads with MiXCR anew, one entry per CDR3 protein. Of more than 550,000 distinct CDR3 sequences in the sample, 17% were seen once.

The chain recombines TRBV30 with TRBJ2-1; TRBD1 matches 12 bases. This clonotype was obtained from a man aged 50 to 60 with Graves' hyperthyroidism. Material for sequencing was blood. CDR3 DNA sequence: TGTGCCTGGAGTCCGGATAGGGACAGGGGGCGTAGTGAGCAGTTCTTC. Its translation: CAWSPDRDRGRSEQFF.